This T cell receptor (beta chain) came from a study of vaccination effects on CD4 cells after COVID-19. At the end of about 9 days of culture, CD4+ T cells were isolated. This clone was seen only once. The antigen is not known. CDR1 and CDR2 from the germline V gene are SGHRS and YFSETQ. V lost 0 bases and J lost 1, with 10 bases in between. The CDR3 sequence is 15 residues long. Profiling relied on immunoSEQ multiplex PCR, and the TCRdb table lists in-frame clones only, not all of them. This table holds 70,000 to 75,000 clones, around 77% found once. The receptor was isolated from a human donor who received a COVID-19 vaccine. Sequencing used CD4+ T cells from PBMCs cultured without peptide, obtained before COVID-19 vaccination. The genes are TRBV5-1 and TRBJ1-1; D unclear. The chain's CDR3 is CASSLGSNSNTEAFF. CDR3 DNA sequence: TGCGCCAGCAGCTTGGGGAGCAATTCGAACACTGAAGCTTTCTTT.